This T cell receptor (beta chain) emerged from a study of shared clonotypes between healthy human individuals. Study overall: Plates per donor: three CD4 naive, three CD4 memory, two CD8 naive, one CD8 memory. Study results and limitations: Unshared clonotypes carried lower generation probabilities than those common to all four donors. Several donors shared about 4.8% of their naive CD4 clonotypes.

Points on this clone: Its specificity is unknown.

The CDR3 extends over 15 amino acids. In germline, CDR1 is SEHNR, CDR2 FQNEAQ (reference sequence). V was cut by 3 bases and J by 14 bases, with 22 bases left in between. Sequencing used immunoSEQ multiplex PCR; TCRdb keeps in-frame clones, though not all of them. Here the sample spans roughly 2,000,000 clones, 93% being singletons. Naive CD8 isolation took CD45RO-negative cells positively selected for CCR7 and excluded terminally differentiated effector memory CD45RA+ cells. HIV-negative, healthy adults without recent acute infections or vaccinations were the donors. This clonotype originated in a young man in good health. Some clones in this sample may be carry-over from other donors' samples. The V and J genes are TRBV7-9 and TRBJ1-4; D is unclear. The material sequenced was naive CD8+ T cells from PBMCs. In nucleotides, the CDR3 is TGTGCCAGCAGCTTTCAACTAAGTGATCCAAAAGGGCTGTTTTTT. Translating it yields CASSFQLSDPKGLFF.